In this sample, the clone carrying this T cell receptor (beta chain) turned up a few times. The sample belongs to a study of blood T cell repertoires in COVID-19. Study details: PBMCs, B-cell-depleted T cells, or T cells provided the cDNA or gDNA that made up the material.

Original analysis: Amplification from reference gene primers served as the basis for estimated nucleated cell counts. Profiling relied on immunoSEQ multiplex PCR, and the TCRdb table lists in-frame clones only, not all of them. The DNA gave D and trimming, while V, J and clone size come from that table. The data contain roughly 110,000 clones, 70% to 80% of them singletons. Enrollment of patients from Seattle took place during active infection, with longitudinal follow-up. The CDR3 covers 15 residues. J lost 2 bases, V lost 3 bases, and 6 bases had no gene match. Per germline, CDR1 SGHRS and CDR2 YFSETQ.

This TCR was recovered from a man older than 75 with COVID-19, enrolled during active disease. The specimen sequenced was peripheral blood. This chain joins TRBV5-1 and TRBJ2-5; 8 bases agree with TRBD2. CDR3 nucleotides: TGCGCCAGCAGCTCCGGACTAGCCATACAAGAGACCCAGTACTTC. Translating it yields CASSSGLAIQETQYF.